This entry describes one T cell receptor (beta chain). This specimen comes from a study of blood T cell repertoires in COVID-19. Clones were sequenced by immunoSEQ multiplex PCR, and TCRdb holds only the in-frame ones, with some missing. The data hold a few hundred thousand clones, with about 85% observed a single time. Per the germline V gene, CDR1 is GTSNPN and CDR2 is SVGIG (reference sequence). V lost 0 bases, J lost 10 bases, and 16 bases stayed unmatched. The CDR3 runs to 16 residues. V gene TRBV30 combines with J gene TRBJ1-2; 8 bases are shared with TRBD1. Material for sequencing was peripheral blood. This clonotype was obtained from a young woman with acute or convalescent COVID-19. The CDR3 bases are TGTGCCTGGAGTGTAAAGAGTAGCGGACAGGGTAGAATCTACACCTTC. It yields the protein CAWSVKSSGQGRIYTF.